This TCR beta chain derives from a study of T cell changes during pregnancy in multiple sclerosis. Sequencing was performed with immunoSEQ multiplex PCR; in TCRdb, only in-frame clones are kept and a portion is missing. The data hold 50,000 to 65,000 clones, with around 90% observed a single time. Trimming at V came to 5 bases and at J to 5 bases, leaving 10 bases not matched to a gene. The CDR3 totals 15 residues. Germline V CDR1 and CDR2: SGHNT, YENEEA. The receptor was isolated from a female donor with multiple sclerosis, enrolled in a pregnancy study. Source: peripheral blood, taken in the second trimester of pregnancy. The chain recombines TRBV11-3 with TRBJ2-7; 9 nucleotides line up with TRBD2. The CDR3 coding sequence is TGTGCCAGCAGCCCGACTAGCGGCGCGTCGAACGAGCAGTACTTC. Protein product: CASSPTSGASNEQYF.